This T cell receptor (beta chain) was retrieved from a study of graft-versus-host responses after intestinal transplantation. Profiled with immunoSEQ multiplex PCR; TCRdb holds only in-frame clones, not every one. The repertoire consists of 60,000 or so clones, with about 93% occurring once and the leading ten covering approximately 2.7%. The germline V and J ends were trimmed by 4 bases and 1 base, with 15 bases remaining between them. This CDR3 region has 15 residues. Germline loops: CDR1 SGHRS, CDR2 YFSETQ. This specimen was PBMCs, taken 118 days after intestinal transplantation. This clonotype was obtained from a human patient who received an intestinal transplant, so some T cells may come from the graft donor. The chain employs TRBV5-1 and TRBJ2-7; either TRBD1 or TRBD2 may supply D (5 bases each). The CDR3 nucleotides are TGCGCCAGCAGCCCCAGGCAGGGAGCGTCCTACGAGCAGTACTTC. Its protein is CASSPRQGASYEQYF.